The 8 T cell receptor beta chains in this list originate from one sample, sequenced in a study of a mutant IDH1 vaccine in newly diagnosed glioma. Repertoires were generated with immunoSEQ multiplex PCR, while TCRdb's copy carries only in-frame clones and drops some. Seen here are just under 45,000 clones, approximately 90% observed once, and the top ten hold roughly 3.9%. Their specific antigens are unknown. The time point was: week 23, last vaccination. One vaccine dose held 300 ug of mutant IDH1 20-mer peptide and came with topical imiquimod. This sample comprised PBMCs, obtained from a glioma patient whose treatment included an IDH1 peptide vaccine. These receptors all come from a man in his forties or fifties with glioma.

CDR3 in DNA: TGTGCCAGCAGGAGGAGCGGGGGACCCACAGATACGCAGTATTTT. Encoded protein: CASRRSGGPTDTQYF. This chain joins TRBV7-8 and TRBJ2-3; 8 nucleotides line up with TRBD2. Trimming at V came to 6 bases and at J to 2 bases, leaving 7 bases not matched to a gene. The CDR3 contains 15 residues. Germline loops: CDR1 SGHVS, CDR2 FQNEAQ.

The chain links TRBV9 to TRBJ1-5; D perhaps matches TRBD1 (6 bases). Trimming pared 4 bases from V and 11 bases from J, leaving 16 bases between. Germline V lookup: CDR1 SGDLS, CDR2 YYNGEE. The CDR3 has 13 residues. The CDR3 region has the DNA TGTGCCAGCAGCTCGAGGCCAGGGGAGTCCCAGCATTTT. Encoded protein: CASSSRPGESQHF.

The chain has TRBV14 and TRBJ1-1; 7 bases are a match to TRBD1. The CDR3 runs to 16 residues. From germline, CDR1 is SGHDN and CDR2 FVKESK. J gave up 1 base and V 1 base, and 6 bases lay outside the gene matches. CDR3 residues: CASSQVPGGGNTEAFF. The CDR3 DNA sequence: TGTGCCAGCAGCCAAGTACCAGGGGGGGGGAACACTGAAGCTTTCTTT.

This clone was counted only a few times. V usage is TRBV5-1 and J usage is TRBJ1-1; possible D gene TRBD1, 6 bases. Germline loops: CDR1 SGHRS, CDR2 YFSETQ. V was shortened by 0 bases and J by 12 bases, with 15 bases between the two germline ends. The CDR3 is made up of 13 amino acids. The CDR3 spells CASSLGRGLMPFF. In DNA, the CDR3 is TGCGCCAGCAGCTTGGGGCGGGGGCTGATGCCTTTCTTT.

The chain uses TRBV4-3 and TRBJ1-3, with no clear D. Trimming took off 0 bases at V and 7 bases at J, with 19 bases between the two ends. Germline V gene data show CDR1 as LGHNA and CDR2 as YSLEER. There are 17 residues in the CDR3. CDR3 amino acids: CASSQDPPGSGGNTIYF. In DNA form, the CDR3 reads TGCGCCAGCAGCCAAGATCCTCCAGGCAGCGGCGGGAACACCATATATTTT.

The genes are TRBV5-6 and TRBJ2-7; a possible D gene is TRBD2 (7 bases). V lost 3 bases and J 1 base, leaving 17 bases between the germline ends. The CDR3 is 16 amino acids. Germline CDR1 SGHDT, CDR2 YYEEEE. The CDR3 nucleotides read TGTGCCAGCAGCTGGGGGGGCAGGGATTCTTCCTACGAGCAGTACTTC. Its protein product is CASSWGGRDSSYEQYF.

This clone occurred once. The chain couples TRBV6-6 to TRBJ2-1, with D maybe TRBD2 (5 bases). Germline CDR1 MNHNY, CDR2 SVGAGI (reference sequence). This CDR3 contains 15 residues. Trimming cost V 5 bases and J 1 base, with 12 bases left between them. CDR3 nucleotides: TGTGCCAGCAGTCGTCCCCGAGGGTCCTACAATGAGCAGTTCTTC. This gives the protein CASSRPRGSYNEQFF.

The V and J genes are TRBV29-1 and TRBJ2-2, with 7 nucleotides matching TRBD2. The CDR3 loop spans 12 amino acids. J gave up 4 bases and V 8 bases, and 4 bases lay outside the gene matches. Germline values: CDR1 SQVTM, CDR2 ANQGSEA. This CDR3 is CSFGEGTGELFF. For the CDR3, the DNA is TGCAGCTTCGGGGAGGGCACCGGGGAGCTGTTTTTT.